This entry lists 28 T cell receptor beta chains sequenced from one sample in a study of T cells in Graves' hyperthyroidism and ophthalmopathy (dated by TCRdb to between 2018 and 2020). Receptor libraries were prepared by multiplex PCR. The run used an Illumina HiSeq 2000. TCR beta CDR3 regions were amplified from RNA transcripts. For the first round of RT-PCR on the TCR CDR3, the HTBI primer set was used together with the Qiagen OneStep RT-PCR kit. TCRdb trimmed the raw reads at Q25, called clones with MiXCR and kept productive beta chains. Under each unique CDR3 protein, matching rows form one entry showing the most common genes and DNA. The sample includes about 290,000 distinct CDR3 sequences, with 10% to 15% observed a single time. The ten largest clones take up approximately 7.8% of the sample. The sample comprised blood. The receptor source for this set is a woman in her twenties or thirties with Graves' hyperthyroidism that later progressed to Graves' ophthalmopathy.

Ten or more counts support this clonotype. J is TRBJ2-5 and V is TRBV29-1; maybe TRBD1 (6 bases). This CDR3 spans 14 amino acids. Germline values: CDR1 SQVTM, CDR2 ANQGSEA. V was trimmed by 4 bases and J by 4 bases, leaving 16 bases between them. The DNA of the CDR3 is TGCAGCGTTGTTCGGCAGGGGATTGGAGAGACCCAGTACTTC. It translates to CSVVRQGIGETQYF.

This clonotype was seen ten or more times. The chain is built from TRBV7-8 and TRBJ2-7; a possible D gene is TRBD1 (5 bases). The CDR3 is 12 residues long. Germline CDR1 SGHVS, CDR2 FQNEAQ. Trimming removed 7 bases at V and 7 bases at J, with 14 bases between. CDR3 residues: CASNRYEGEQYF. As DNA, the CDR3 is TGTGCCAGCAACAGGTATGAAGGTGAGCAGTACTTC.

This clonotype came up many times. The chain uses TRBV28 and TRBJ2-1; D possibly corresponds to TRBD2 (5 bases). Germline V lookup: CDR1 MDHEN, CDR2 SYDVKM. The CDR3 is made up of 13 amino acids. V shed 3 bases and J shed 7 bases, with 10 bases lying between them. The CDR3 protein is CASSFASRNEQFF. The CDR3 DNA is TGTGCCAGCAGTTTCGCTAGCCGAAATGAGCAGTTCTTC.

This clonotype appeared a few times. This rearrangement joins TRBV6-2 or TRBV6-3 to TRBJ2-7; 13 positions match TRBD2. This CDR3 contains 17 residues. Germline CDR1 MNHEY, CDR2 SVGEGT. The V segment lost 1 base and the J segment 7 bases; nucleotides outside the gene matches: 10. The CDR3 bases are TGTGCCAGCAGTTACTTCCGACTAGCGGGAGGACGGCGGGAGCAGTACTTC. This codes for CASSYFRLAGGRREQYF.

This clonotype has a count of ten or more. This chain uses TRBV12-3 or TRBV12-4 with TRBJ2-3; 14 bases line up with TRBD2. The V segment lost 0 bases and the J segment 5 bases; nucleotides outside the gene matches: 1. This CDR3 has 16 amino acids. The CDR3 sequence is CASSLATSGRVDTQYF. The CDR3 bases are TGTGCCAGCAGTTTAGCGACTAGCGGGAGGGTAGATACGCAGTATTTT.

Worth noting for this clonotype: Relative to the germline gene, one junction end is altered; a read error may explain this. This chain connects TRBV6-2 or TRBV6-3 to TRBJ2-1, with D unclear. This CDR3 comprises 14 residues. Germline V gene data show CDR1 as MNHEY and CDR2 as SVGEGT. The CDR3 here is CASSYSISPDERFF. The CDR3 DNA is TGTGCCAGCAGTTACTCCATTAGCCCGGATGAGCGGTTCTTC.

This clonotype was detected many times. The chain recombines TRBV6-1 with TRBJ2-2; tentatively, D is TRBD1 (5 bases). Trimming took off 6 bases at V and 2 bases at J, with 10 bases between the two ends. This CDR3 has 14 residues. CDR1 and CDR2 (germline): MNHNS, SASEGT. The CDR3 sequence: CASRQDTNTGELFF. CDR3 sequence (DNA): TGTGCCAGCAGGCAGGACACCAACACCGGGGAGCTGTTTTTT.

The chain links TRBV10-3 to TRBJ2-3; D gene uncertain. Trimming took 0 bases from V and 6 from J, leaving 10 bases between them. The CDR3 consists of 14 residues. The germline V gene encodes CDR1 ENHRY and CDR2 SYGVKD. CDR3 DNA: TGTGCCATCAGTGAGTCGGTAGGATACGATACGCAGTATTTT. This translates into CAISESVGYDTQYF.

The chain recombines TRBV7-9 with TRBJ2-3; D is perhaps TRBD1 or TRBD2 (5 bases each). V was trimmed by 1 base and J by 7 bases, leaving 15 bases between them. CDR1 and CDR2 from the germline V gene are SEHNR and FQNEAQ (reference sequence). This CDR3 spans 15 amino acids. The CDR3 nucleotides are TGTGCCAGCAGCTTAGGGGACCCCCCTCGGTATACGCAGTATTTT. Encoded protein: CASSLGDPPRYTQYF.

This clonotype was observed a handful of times. The chain has TRBV11-2 and TRBJ2-5; a weak D match, TRBD1 (6 bases). The germline V gene has CDR1 SGHAT and CDR2 FQNNGV. The germline V and J ends were trimmed by 4 bases and 2 bases, with 14 bases remaining between them. CDR3 length: 15 residues. CDR3 in DNA: TGTGCCAGCAGCTCCACAGGGTCGATTCAAGAGACCCAGTACTTC. The encoded protein is CASSSTGSIQETQYF.

The sample holds a few counts of this clonotype. This rearrangement joins TRBV4-1 to TRBJ2-5, with a tentative D call TRBD2 (5 bases). V was cut by 4 bases and J by 4 bases, with 28 bases left in between. Per the germline V gene, CDR1 is MGHRA and CDR2 is YSYEKL. This CDR3 has 19 residues. The CDR3 here is CASSPATVDRDKVGETQYF. The CDR3 nucleotides read TGCGCCAGCAGCCCAGCCACGGTTGACCGGGATAAAGTAGGAGAGACCCAGTACTTC.

The chain carries TRBV19 and TRBJ1-1; TRBD1 matches 7 bases. Germline CDR1 is LNHDA and CDR2 is SQIVND (reference sequence). Trimming at V came to 3 bases and at J to 3 bases, leaving 4 bases not matched to a gene. This CDR3 region has 14 residues. CDR3: CASSIYRGDTEAFF. Here the CDR3 DNA reads TGTGCCAGTAGTATCTACAGGGGTGACACTGAAGCTTTCTTT.

The V gene is TRBV5-5, the J gene TRBJ2-1; weak D call: TRBD1 (6 bases). The ends were cut back, 3 bases at V and 4 bases at J, with 11 bases in the middle. CDR1 is SGHKS, CDR2 YYEKEE, per germline (reference sequence). The CDR3 length is 14 residues. CDR3 in DNA: TGTGCCAGCAGCTACCGGGACATATACAATGAGCAGTTCTTC. Protein: CASSYRDIYNEQFF. The variable domain in full, with the rest retrieved from reference TRBV5-5 and TRBJ2-1, is DAGVTQSPTHLIKTRGQQVTLRCSPISGHKSVSWYQQVLGQGPQFIFQYYEKEERGRGNFPDRFSARQFPNYSSELNVNALLLGDSALYLCASSYRDIYNEQFFGPGTRLTVL.

This clonotype was detected a few times. This chain joins TRBV7-3 and TRBJ2-7; D could derive from TRBD1 or TRBD2 (5 bases each). V was clipped by 5 bases and J by 6 bases, with 17 bases between them. Germline CDR1 is SGHTA and CDR2 is FQGTGA. CDR3 length: 14 amino acids. CDR3 bases: TGTGCCAGCAGCCCGGGGACCGCAGGTACCGAGCAGTACTTC. It encodes CASSPGTAGTEQYF. The complete variable domain, with remaining parts taken from reference TRBV7-3 and TRBJ2-7, reads GAGVSQTPSNKVTEKGKYVELRCDPISGHTALYWYRQSLGQGPEFLIYFQGTGAADDSGLPNDRFFAVRPEGSVSTLKIQRTERGDSAVYLCASSPGTAGTEQYFGPGTRLTVT.

The chain couples TRBV20-1 to TRBJ1-1; TRBD1 might be the D (6 bases). Trimming removed 7 bases at V and 2 bases at J, with 14 bases between. The CDR3 spans 13 residues. The germline CDR1 and CDR2 sequences are DFQATT and SNEGSKA (reference sequence). The CDR3, as DNA: TGCAGTGTCCGGACAGAATCTAACACTGAAGCTTTCTTT. Amino acids: CSVRTESNTEAFF.

This clonotype has ten or more counts. The rearrangement links TRBV7-9 to TRBJ2-5; 10 nucleotides align to TRBD1. CDR1 is SEHNR and CDR2 is FQNEAQ in the germline V gene (reference sequence). The CDR3 runs to 17 residues. Unmatched junction bases numbered 10, after V lost 5 bases and J lost 1 base. CDR3 bases: TGTGCCAGCAGCCGTACCGCCGGGACAGGGGTCCAAGAGACCCAGTACTTC. Its translation is CASSRTAGTGVQETQYF.

This clonotype appeared a few times. V is TRBV6-2 or TRBV6-3 and J is TRBJ1-6, with 10 bases identical to TRBD1. The CDR3 loop spans 17 amino acids. Germline CDR1 and CDR2: MNHEY and SVGEGT. V lost 7 bases and J lost 4; bases outside the gene matches: 10. CDR3 DNA sequence: TGTGCCAGCAAGGGACAGGGGACAAGACTATATAATTCACCCCTCCACTTT. It translates to CASKGQGTRLYNSPLHF.

This clonotype was found many times. The gene calls are TRBV29-1 and TRBJ1-1; no firm D call. From germline, CDR1 is SQVTM and CDR2 ANQGSEA. Trimming took off 5 bases at V and 1 base at J, with 5 bases between the two ends. This CDR3 has 11 amino acids. The CDR3 region has the DNA TGCAGCGTTCTAGCGAACACTGAAGCTTTCTTT. Its translation: CSVLANTEAFF.

This rearrangement joins TRBV5-6 to TRBJ2-2; D gene uncertain. Germline V gives CDR1 SGHDT, CDR2 YYEEEE. This CDR3 spans 14 amino acids. The V gene lost 4 bases and the J gene lost 5 bases, with 12 bases spanning the gap. Here the CDR3 DNA reads TGTGCCAGCAGCCGTTCGATGAGAACCGGGGAGCTGTTTTTT. This gives the protein CASSRSMRTGELFF.

This clonotype was seen many times. The chain couples TRBV4-3 to TRBJ2-5, with unresolved D. Looked up from germline, CDR1 is LGHNA and CDR2 is YSLEER. CDR3 length: 14 residues. Trimming cost V 0 bases and J 6 bases, with 11 bases left between them. The CDR3 loop is CASSQDRAVKTQYF. In DNA form, the CDR3 reads TGCGCCAGCAGCCAAGATAGGGCCGTGAAGACCCAGTACTTC.

This clonotype came up a few times. The genes are TRBV6-2 or TRBV6-3 and TRBJ2-3; TRBD2 is a possible D gene (5 bases). Looked up from germline, CDR1 is MNHEY and CDR2 is SVGEGT. This CDR3 has 13 amino acids. Trimming left V 7 bases short and J 0 bases short, with 8 bases between. The CDR3 coding sequence is TGTGCCAGCAAAGCGGCTAGCACAGATACGCAGTATTTT. Its translation: CASKAASTDTQYF.

With regard to this clonotype: A much larger clone sits a single nucleotide away, making a read error possible. This chain uses TRBV7-3 with TRBJ2-1; the match to TRBD2 covers 9 bases. Unmatched junction bases numbered 11, after V lost 5 bases and J lost 9 bases. Germline V gives CDR1 SGHTA, CDR2 FQGTGA. The CDR3 is made up of 15 amino acids. The DNA for the CDR3 is TGTGCCAGCAGCCCGGGACCAGCGGGAGGACTTGAGCAGTTCTTC. This codes for CASSPGPAGGLEQFF.

This clonotype was counted many times. The gene calls are TRBV7-9 and TRBJ2-1, with 11 bases matching TRBD2. V trimming: 5 bases; J trimming: 8 bases; junction bases outside the gene matches: 11. The CDR3 length is 16 residues. Germline V gene lookup returns CDR1 SEHNR and CDR2 FQNEAQ (reference sequence). The CDR3 protein is CASSAGSGRALYEQFF. The CDR3 region has the DNA TGTGCCAGCAGCGCCGGTAGCGGGAGGGCCCTGTATGAGCAGTTCTTC.

This clonotype has at least ten counts. The chain joins TRBV30 to TRBJ1-6, with a possible D match to TRBD1 (5 bases). Germline assignment: CDR1 GTSNPN and CDR2 SVGIG (reference sequence). CDR3 length equals 14 residues. The V gene lost 4 bases and the J gene lost 7 bases, with 14 bases spanning the gap. In nucleotides, the CDR3 is TGTGCCTGGAATGACGGGGGGTCCAATTCACCCCTCCACTTT. This codes for CAWNDGGSNSPLHF.

This clonotype was picked up a small number of times. This sequence joins TRBV19 and TRBJ2-5, with TRBD2 matching 8 bases. The junction had 7 bases not matched to a gene; V was cut back by 6 bases and J by 4 bases. Germline CDR1 and CDR2: LNHDA and SQIVND (reference sequence). This CDR3 region has 14 residues. The CDR3 region is CASSGRALGETQYF. The CDR3 DNA is TGTGCCAGTAGCGGGAGGGCCCTTGGAGAGACCCAGTACTTC.

This clonotype was observed at least ten times. The chain recombines TRBV6-1 with TRBJ1-1, with D perhaps TRBD1 (5 bases). Germline V gives CDR1 MNHNS, CDR2 SASEGT. The germline V and J ends were trimmed by 6 bases and 5 bases, with 16 bases remaining between them. The CDR3 totals 14 residues. In DNA, the CDR3 is TGTGCCAGCAGCGCTGGGCGGGGGATGACTGAAGCTTTCTTT. It specifies CASSAGRGMTEAFF.

This clonotype came up many times. V and J are TRBV28 and TRBJ2-1, with D perhaps TRBD1 (6 bases). Trimming shortened V by 7 bases and J by 3 bases, and 10 bases separated the two germline ends. Germline V gene sequence: CDR1 MDHEN, CDR2 SYDVKM. This CDR3 spans 13 amino acids. The CDR3 is CASTGRGYNEQFF. DNA for the CDR3: TGTGCCAGCACGGGCAGGGGCTACAATGAGCAGTTCTTC.

This clonotype was seen at least ten times. The rearrangement joins TRBV7-2 to TRBJ1-5; 7 positions match TRBD1. The V gene's germline CDR1 is SGHTA and CDR2 FQGNSA. The V segment lost 2 bases and the J segment 4 bases; nucleotides outside the gene matches: 11. The CDR3 sequence is 17 residues long. Here the CDR3 DNA reads TGTGCCAGCAGCTTACAGGGGGGCTCCTTGGGAAATCAGCCCCAGCATTTT. Translation: CASSLQGGSLGNQPQHF.